This T cell receptor beta chain was recovered during a study of T cell responses to AZD1222 COVID-19 vaccine. Study in general: Some second doses came at about 4 weeks and others at about 12 weeks; these were pooled. General study results and limits: Following two doses of AZD1222, Spike-specific TCR breadth and depth rose. In all cases, repertoires were sampled only after the peak T cell response. A mostly white British donor set with more females was recruited, and clonal diversity was possibly underestimated.

With respect to this clone: Its antigen is unknown.

Germline V gives CDR1 SQVTM, CDR2 ANQGSEA. CDR3 length: 16 amino acids. V lost 3 bases, J lost 0 bases, and 17 bases lay in between. Generated by immunoSEQ multiplex PCR, the TCRdb table keeps only in-frame clones and is missing some. This table holds around 130,000 clones, about 94% found once. The clonotype originates from an adult in good health. Sequencing was performed on peripheral blood, taken on day 0 of AZD1222 vaccination. The V call is TRBV29-1, the J call TRBJ1-2; D might be TRBD1 (6 bases). CDR3 nucleotide sequence: TGCAGCGTTGAGGGACACCTAAAGTTCCCTAACTATGGCTACACCTTC. Translating it yields CSVEGHLKFPNYGYTF.